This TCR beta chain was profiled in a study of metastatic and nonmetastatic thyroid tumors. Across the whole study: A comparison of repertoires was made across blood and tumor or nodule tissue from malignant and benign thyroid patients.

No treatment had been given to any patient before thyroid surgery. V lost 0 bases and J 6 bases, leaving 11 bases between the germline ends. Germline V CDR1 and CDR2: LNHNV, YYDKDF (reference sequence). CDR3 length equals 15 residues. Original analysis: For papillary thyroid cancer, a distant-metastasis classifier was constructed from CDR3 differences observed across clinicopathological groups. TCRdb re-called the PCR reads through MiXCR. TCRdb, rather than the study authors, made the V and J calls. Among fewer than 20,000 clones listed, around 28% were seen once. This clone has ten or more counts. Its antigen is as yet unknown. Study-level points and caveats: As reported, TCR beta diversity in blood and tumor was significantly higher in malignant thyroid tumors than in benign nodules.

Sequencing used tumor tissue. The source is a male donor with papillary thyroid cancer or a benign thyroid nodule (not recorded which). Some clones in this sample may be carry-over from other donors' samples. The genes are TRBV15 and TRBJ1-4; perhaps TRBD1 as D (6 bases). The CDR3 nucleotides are TGTGCCACCAGCAGAGATCCGGACAGCCATGAAAAACTGTTTTTT. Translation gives CATSRDPDSHEKLFF.